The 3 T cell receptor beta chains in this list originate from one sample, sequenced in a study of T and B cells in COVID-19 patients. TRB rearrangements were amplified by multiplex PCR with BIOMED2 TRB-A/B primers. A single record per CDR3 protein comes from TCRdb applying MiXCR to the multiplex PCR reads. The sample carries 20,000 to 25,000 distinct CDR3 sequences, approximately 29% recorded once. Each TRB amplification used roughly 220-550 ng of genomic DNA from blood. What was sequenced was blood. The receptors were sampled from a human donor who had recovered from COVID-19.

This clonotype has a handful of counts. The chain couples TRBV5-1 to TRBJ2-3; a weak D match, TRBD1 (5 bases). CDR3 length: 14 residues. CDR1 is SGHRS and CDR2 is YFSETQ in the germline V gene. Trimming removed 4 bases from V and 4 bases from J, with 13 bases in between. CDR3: CASSIGQDADTQYF. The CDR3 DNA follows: TGCGCCAGCAGCATCGGACAAGACGCAGATACGCAGTATTTT.

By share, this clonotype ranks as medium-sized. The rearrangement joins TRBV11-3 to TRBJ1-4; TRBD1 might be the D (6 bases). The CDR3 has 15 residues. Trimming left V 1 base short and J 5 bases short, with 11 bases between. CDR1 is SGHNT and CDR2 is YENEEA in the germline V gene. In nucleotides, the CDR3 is TGTGCCAGCAGCTTAGCAGGGACATCGAATGAAAAACTGTTTTTT. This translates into CASSLAGTSNEKLFF.

CDR3 in DNA: TGTGCCAGCAGCCGAGGGCAGGGGGCGAGCACCGGGGAGCTGTTTTTT. It translates to CASSRGQGASTGELFF. V and J are TRBV28 and TRBJ2-2; 8 bases are shared with TRBD1. With V trimmed by 6 bases and J by 4 bases, 10 bases remained unmatched. Germline values: CDR1 MDHEN, CDR2 SYDVKM. The CDR3 is 16 amino acids.